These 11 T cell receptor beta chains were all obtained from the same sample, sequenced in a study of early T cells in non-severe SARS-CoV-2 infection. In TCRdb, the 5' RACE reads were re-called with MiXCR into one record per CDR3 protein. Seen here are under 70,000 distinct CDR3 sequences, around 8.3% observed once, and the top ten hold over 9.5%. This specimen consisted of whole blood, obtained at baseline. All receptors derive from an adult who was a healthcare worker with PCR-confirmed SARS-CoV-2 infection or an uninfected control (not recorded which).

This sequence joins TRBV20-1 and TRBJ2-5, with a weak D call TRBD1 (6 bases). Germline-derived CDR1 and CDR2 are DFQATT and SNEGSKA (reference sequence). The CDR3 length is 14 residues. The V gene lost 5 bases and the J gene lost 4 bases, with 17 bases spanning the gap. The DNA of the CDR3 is TGCAGTGCTTCCATACAGGGATCGGGAGAGACCCAGTACTTC. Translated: CSASIQGSGETQYF.

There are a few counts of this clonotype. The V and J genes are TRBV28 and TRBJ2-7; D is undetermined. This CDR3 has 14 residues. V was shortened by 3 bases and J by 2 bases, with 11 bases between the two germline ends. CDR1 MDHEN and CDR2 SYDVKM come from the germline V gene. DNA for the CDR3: TGTGCCAGCAGTTTCTTTGAGAAACCCTACGAGCAGTACTTC. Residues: CASSFFEKPYEQYF.

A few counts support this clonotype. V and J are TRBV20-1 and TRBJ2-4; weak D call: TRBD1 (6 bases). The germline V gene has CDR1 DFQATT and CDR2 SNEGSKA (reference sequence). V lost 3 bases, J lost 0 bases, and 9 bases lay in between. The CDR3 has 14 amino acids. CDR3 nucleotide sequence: TGCAGTGCTAGGGACAGCCTAGCCAAAAACATTCAGTACTTC. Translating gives CSARDSLAKNIQYF.

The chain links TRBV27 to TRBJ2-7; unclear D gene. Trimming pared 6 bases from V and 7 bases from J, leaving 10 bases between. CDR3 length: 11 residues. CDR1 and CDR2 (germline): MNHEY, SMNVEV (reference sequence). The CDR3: CASRSAREQYF. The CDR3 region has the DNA TGTGCCAGCAGGTCTGCGCGGGAGCAGTACTTC.

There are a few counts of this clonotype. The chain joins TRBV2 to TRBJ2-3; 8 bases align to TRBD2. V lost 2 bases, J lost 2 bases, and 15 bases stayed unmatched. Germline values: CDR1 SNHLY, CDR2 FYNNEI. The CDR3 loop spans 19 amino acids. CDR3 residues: CASSEPRGVAGLNTDTQYF. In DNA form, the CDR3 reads TGTGCCAGCAGTGAACCCCGCGGGGTAGCGGGACTGAACACAGATACGCAGTATTTT. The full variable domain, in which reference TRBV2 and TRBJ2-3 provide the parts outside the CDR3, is EPEVTQTPSHQVTQMGQEVILRCVPISNHLYFYWYRQILGQKVEFLVSFYNNEISEKSEIFDDQFSVERPDGSNFTLKIRSTKLEDSAMYFCASSEPRGVAGLNTDTQYFGPGTRLTVL.

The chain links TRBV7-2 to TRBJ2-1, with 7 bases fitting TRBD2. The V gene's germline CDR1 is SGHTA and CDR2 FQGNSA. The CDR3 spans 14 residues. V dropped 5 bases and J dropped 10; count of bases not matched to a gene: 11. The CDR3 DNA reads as TGTGCCAGCAGCCCCCGCGGCGGGAGATGGGAGCAGTTCTTC. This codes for CASSPRGGRWEQFF.

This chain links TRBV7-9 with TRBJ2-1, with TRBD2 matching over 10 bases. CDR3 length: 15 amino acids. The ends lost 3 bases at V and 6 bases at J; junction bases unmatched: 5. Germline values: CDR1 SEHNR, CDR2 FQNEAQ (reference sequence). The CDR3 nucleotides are TGTGCCAGCAGCTTTACTAGCGGGATTGCCAATGAGCAGTTCTTC. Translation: CASSFTSGIANEQFF.

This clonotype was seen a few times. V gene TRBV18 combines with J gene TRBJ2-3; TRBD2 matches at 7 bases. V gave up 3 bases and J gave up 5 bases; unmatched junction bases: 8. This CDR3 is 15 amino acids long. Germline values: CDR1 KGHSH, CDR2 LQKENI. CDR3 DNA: TGTGCCAGCTCACCGCGGGAGCCTTCAGGAGATACGCAGTATTTT. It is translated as CASSPREPSGDTQYF.

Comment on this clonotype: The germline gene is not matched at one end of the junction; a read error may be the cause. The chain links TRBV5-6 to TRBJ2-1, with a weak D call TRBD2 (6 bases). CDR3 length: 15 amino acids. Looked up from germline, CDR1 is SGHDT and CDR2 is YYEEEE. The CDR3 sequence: CASSRDSSSYNEQFF. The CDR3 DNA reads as TGTGCCAGCAGTCGGGACTCGAGCTCCTACAATGAGCAGTTCTTT.

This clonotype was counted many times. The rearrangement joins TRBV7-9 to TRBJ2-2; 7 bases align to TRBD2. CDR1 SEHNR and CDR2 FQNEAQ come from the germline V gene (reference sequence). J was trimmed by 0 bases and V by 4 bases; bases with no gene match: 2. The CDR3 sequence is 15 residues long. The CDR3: CASSYTSANTGELFF. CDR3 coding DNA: TGTGCCAGCAGCTACACTAGCGCGAACACCGGGGAGCTGTTTTTT.

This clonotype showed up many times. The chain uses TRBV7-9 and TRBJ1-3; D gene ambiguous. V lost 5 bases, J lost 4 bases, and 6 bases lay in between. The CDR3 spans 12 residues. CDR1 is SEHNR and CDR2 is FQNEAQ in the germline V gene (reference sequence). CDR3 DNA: TGTGCCAGCAGCCCAGCCGGAAACACCATATATTTT. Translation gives CASSPAGNTIYF.